The rows below give T cell receptor beta chains drawn from one sample of a study of radiation and T cells in renal cell carcinoma. Only in-frame clones appear in the TCRdb table, and some are missing; sequencing was by immunoSEQ multiplex PCR. The sample has some 120,000 clones, approximately 80% seen once; the top ten hold 1.5% to 2%. Source: blood, taken from a patient whose treatment included radiotherapy and nephrectomy. These TCRs come from a woman aged 55-70 years with renal cell carcinoma. The conserved cysteine and the conserved F or W are not part of the CDR3 here. Each record gives: J gene, clone size, V gene, CDR3 protein. Clone size appears in some rows only: once, few, many, or a class for an expanded clone.

j_call: TRBJ2-1; clone_size: -; v_call: TRBV28; cdr3_aa: ASSFIRDSLAGEGWNEQF
j_call: TRBJ2-7; clone_size: -; v_call: TRBV7-9; cdr3_aa: ASSAGTGAYEQY
j_call: TRBJ1-5; clone_size: -; v_call: TRBV28; cdr3_aa: ASSLSLSNQPQH
j_call: TRBJ2-7; clone_size: -; v_call: TRBV13; cdr3_aa: ASSDRRRGYEQY
j_call: TRBJ2-3; clone_size: -; v_call: TRBV11-2; cdr3_aa: ASSPTGSGADTQY
j_call: TRBJ2-7; clone_size: -; v_call: TRBV14; cdr3_aa: ASSPSSRTGSLYEQY
j_call: TRBJ2-1; clone_size: -; v_call: TRBV9; cdr3_aa: ASSARARNEQF
j_call: TRBJ1-5; clone_size: -; v_call: TRBV19; cdr3_aa: ASSLTEYSNQPQH
j_call: TRBJ2-2; clone_size: few; v_call: TRBV28; cdr3_aa: ASSLRTENTGELF
j_call: TRBJ1-1; clone_size: few; v_call: TRBV5-6; cdr3_aa: ASSSGTSFEAF
j_call: TRBJ1-1; clone_size: -; v_call: TRBV10-3; cdr3_aa: AISVSQTLTEAF
j_call: TRBJ2-7; clone_size: -; v_call: TRBV2; cdr3_aa: ASSPSVSIYEQY
j_call: TRBJ2-7; clone_size: -; v_call: TRBV18; cdr3_aa: ASSRNREIYEQY
j_call: TRBJ2-1; clone_size: -; v_call: TRBV5-1; cdr3_aa: ASSLAWGREQF
j_call: TRBJ1-5; clone_size: -; v_call: TRBV6-5; cdr3_aa: ASSYSPTGGQPQH
j_call: TRBJ1-5; clone_size: -; v_call: TRBV6-1; cdr3_aa: ASSEVGNQPQH
j_call: TRBJ1-2; clone_size: -; v_call: TRBV10-3; cdr3_aa: AISESAGSYYGYT
j_call: TRBJ2-5; clone_size: -; v_call: TRBV9; cdr3_aa: ASSGSSGRGYRETQY
j_call: TRBJ1-5; clone_size: -; v_call: TRBV6-5; cdr3_aa: ASRTGEQPQH
j_call: TRBJ1-3; clone_size: -; v_call: TRBV7-9; cdr3_aa: ASSLKGSSGNTIY
j_call: TRBJ1-5; clone_size: -; v_call: TRBV6-6; cdr3_aa: ASSSTYSNQPQH
j_call: TRBJ1-6; clone_size: -; v_call: TRBV27; cdr3_aa: ASSSGPGGTLYNSPLH
j_call: TRBJ2-7; clone_size: once; v_call: TRBV7-9; cdr3_aa: ASSSSQTPGYEQY
j_call: TRBJ2-7; clone_size: -; v_call: TRBV4-1; cdr3_aa: ASSPFGEGTSSYEQY
j_call: TRBJ2-7; clone_size: -; v_call: TRBV5-1; cdr3_aa: ASSFGISYEQY
j_call: TRBJ1-2; clone_size: few; v_call: TRBV7-3; cdr3_aa: ASSLNPGGAYGYT
j_call: TRBJ2-1; clone_size: -; v_call: TRBV27; cdr3_aa: ASSWGAFGDGSGNEQF
j_call: TRBJ1-1; clone_size: -; v_call: TRBV6-5; cdr3_aa: ASSALRGTKPEAF
j_call: TRBJ1-3; clone_size: once; v_call: TRBV7-8; cdr3_aa: ASSLVLGRVAGNTIY
j_call: TRBJ2-3; clone_size: -; v_call: TRBV5-6; cdr3_aa: ASSFDRRSREEY
j_call: TRBJ2-3; clone_size: -; v_call: TRBV15; cdr3_aa: ATSRDHTVKGTDTQY
j_call: TRBJ1-5; clone_size: -; v_call: TRBV19; cdr3_aa: ASSSGQGDDQPQH
j_call: TRBJ2-2; clone_size: few; v_call: TRBV5-6; cdr3_aa: ASSFRDRATGELF
j_call: TRBJ2-7; clone_size: -; v_call: TRBV2; cdr3_aa: ASSETGSYEQY
j_call: TRBJ2-7; clone_size: -; v_call: TRBV27; cdr3_aa: ASSLGGGARHEQY
j_call: TRBJ2-7; clone_size: -; v_call: TRBV5-4; cdr3_aa: ASSLAGQGLYEQY
j_call: TRBJ1-5; clone_size: few; v_call: TRBV19; cdr3_aa: ASSITTGYQPQH
j_call: TRBJ2-5; clone_size: once; v_call: TRBV6-1; cdr3_aa: ASRNGAVQETQY
j_call: TRBJ1-3; clone_size: few; v_call: TRBV2; cdr3_aa: ASMGAFSGNTIY
j_call: TRBJ1-4; clone_size: -; v_call: TRBV9; cdr3_aa: ASSVSSREEKLF
j_call: TRBJ2-3; clone_size: -; v_call: TRBV29-1; cdr3_aa: SVAENTDTQY
j_call: TRBJ2-7; clone_size: -; v_call: TRBV5-4; cdr3_aa: ASSLSSSGSPTYEQY
j_call: TRBJ1-5; clone_size: many; v_call: TRBV2; cdr3_aa: ASSEGQVGNQPQH
j_call: TRBJ1-5; clone_size: -; v_call: TRBV7-3; cdr3_aa: ASSALPTQPQH